This TCR beta chain was sequenced during a study of T-cell reconstitution after alpha-beta-depleted transplantation in children (dated by TCRdb to between 2015 and 2016). As for the study more broadly: Using TCR repertoire profiling, the study followed T-cell immune reconstitution in a quantitative way in children after TCRalphabeta/CD19-depleted allogeneic hematopoietic cell transplantation. What the work shows at the level of the full study, not this receptor alone: The high TCRbeta diversity at day 60 in some patients was ascribed to recipient T cells and intrathymic progenitors that had survived conditioning. Hyperexpanded clone frequencies declined over subsequent months; after one year, T-cell counts and TCRbeta diversity were mostly attributed to newly produced T cells. The apparently early recovery of alphabetaT-cell counts about two months after transplant reportedly depended on only several hundred rapidly expanded clones that came from non-depleted graft cells.

This clonotype was seen repeatedly, ten times or more. Its antigen has not been determined. There are no base qualities to consult, and no much larger clone falls within one base. The treatment or condition label corresponds to: allogeneic hematopoietic cell transplantation with graft depleted of TCRalphabeta T cells and CD19 B cells. TCRalphabeta/CD19-depleted allogeneic hematopoietic cell grafts were given to the transplant recipients, all of whom were children. The receptor library was made with PCR. The data were produced on an Illumina HiSeq 2500. To normalize quantification of the TCRbeta repertoire, the TCR libraries were built with molecular barcoding that relied on unique molecular identifiers. Using fastp at Q25 and MiXCR, TCRdb reprocessed the public reads and kept productive beta chains. Entries that share a CDR3 protein sequence are merged under the most common genes and DNA. The sample contains about 830,000 distinct CDR3 sequences, about 15% of them found a single time. The ten largest clones take up approximately 5% of the sample.

Reading from cysteine to phenylalanine, the CDR3 counts 15 amino acids. Only the CDR3 portion is preserved as DNA: 45 bases, with reading frame beginning at the first base. The junction shows trimming of 4 bases on V and 4 bases on J, and the gene matches do not reach 6 bases of it. This clonotype was obtained from a male patient younger than 18 who had a stem cell transplant for acute lymphoblastic leukemia, so the T cells may come from the graft donor. The chain links TRBV12-3 or TRBV12-4 with TRBJ1-3, with 8 bases aligning to TRBD1. The sample consisted of PBMCs, mostly from graft donor cells, taken 360 days after TCRalphabeta/CD19-depleted stem cell transplant. CDR3 protein: CASSYDRGRGNTIYF. In nucleotides, the sequence is TGTGCCAGCAGTTACGACAGGGGACGGGGAAACACCATATATTTT.